These T cell receptor beta chains were read from a single sample in a study of technical replicates of blood from a few donors. Profiling relied on immunoSEQ multiplex PCR, and the TCRdb table lists in-frame clones only, not all of them. The sample holds 74,000 or so clones, 96% seen once. The source material was T cells isolated from PBMCs. Receptors originate from a human donor in good health. Each CDR3 is given with its conserved first and last residue. D genes are given only for firm matches. Size values are once, few and many counts, or a class for expanded clones, and some rows have none.

j_call | d_call | v_call | clone_size | cdr3_length | cdr3_aa | cdr3_nt
TRBJ2-7 | NA | TRBV4-2 | NA | 15 | CASSQDWQEYYEQYF | TGTGCCAGCAGCCAAGATTGGCAGGAATACTACGAGCAGTACTTC
TRBJ1-2 | TRBD1 | TRBV4-2 | NA | 18 | CASSQEDRGSPTNYGYTF | TGTGCCAGCAGCCAAGAAGACAGGGGCTCACCGACTAACTATGGCTACACCTTC
TRBJ2-7 | TRBD2 | TRBV28 | once | 17 | CASSPVGLAGGFYEQYF | TGTGCCAGCAGTCCGGTGGGACTAGCGGGAGGATTTTACGAGCAGTACTTC
TRBJ2-2 | TRBD2 | TRBV18 | NA | 16 | CASSPQASGSTGELFF | TGTGCCAGCTCACCACAGGCTAGCGGGAGTACCGGGGAGCTGTTTTTT
TRBJ2-1 | NA | TRBV14 | NA | 15 | CASSRWGLSYNEQFF | TGTGCCAGCAGCCGCTGGGGCCTCTCCTACAATGAGCAGTTCTTC
TRBJ2-3 | TRBD2 | TRBV7-3 | NA | 15 | CASSLGLAGTDTQYF | TGTGCCAGCAGCTTAGGACTAGCGGGAACAGATACGCAGTATTTT
TRBJ1-3 | NA | TRBV2 | NA | 16 | CASSYGQSFSGNTIYF | TGTGCCAGCAGCTATGGACAGAGCTTCTCTGGAAACACCATATATTTT
TRBJ2-5 | NA | TRBV4-1 | NA | 13 | CASSEHSEETQYF | TGCGCCAGCAGCGAACACAGTGAAGAGACCCAGTACTTC
TRBJ2-7 | NA | TRBV5-6 | NA | 15 | CASSWGGTGPYEQYF | TGTGCCAGCAGCTGGGGCGGGACGGGTCCTTACGAGCAGTACTTC
TRBJ1-1 | TRBD1 | TRBV25-1 | NA | 12 | CASSAQGAAAFF | TGTGCCAGCAGTGCACAGGGGGCGGCGGCTTTCTTT
TRBJ1-1 | NA | TRBV27 | NA | 13 | CASSPYGGSEAFF | TGTGCCAGCAGCCCTTATGGGGGGAGTGAAGCTTTCTTT